This T cell receptor beta chain was observed in a study of siplizumab effects on memory and regulatory T cells. Trimming removed 5 bases at V and 0 bases at J, with 7 bases between. The germline CDR1 and CDR2 sequences are KGHSH and LQKENI. The CDR3 has 13 residues. Only in-frame clones appear in the TCRdb table, and some are missing; sequencing was by immunoSEQ multiplex PCR. The sample has 100,000 to 120,000 clones; roughly 92% are singletons. The receptor's source is a human donor in good health. V gene TRBV18 combines with J gene TRBJ1-1; TRBD1 is a possible D gene (6 bases). Sequences were obtained from CD4+ T cells sorted from blood. DNA for the CDR3: TGTGCCAGCTCAGAGGGGGTGAACACTGAAGCTTTCTTT. Translating gives CASSEGVNTEAFF. The full variable domain, with the rest looked up from reference TRBV18 and TRBJ1-1, is NAGVMQNPRHLVRRRGQEARLRCSPMKGHSHVYWYRQLPEEGLKFMVYLQKENIIDESGMPKERFSAEFPKEGPSILRIQQVVRGDSAAYFCASSEGVNTEAFFGQGTRLTVV.